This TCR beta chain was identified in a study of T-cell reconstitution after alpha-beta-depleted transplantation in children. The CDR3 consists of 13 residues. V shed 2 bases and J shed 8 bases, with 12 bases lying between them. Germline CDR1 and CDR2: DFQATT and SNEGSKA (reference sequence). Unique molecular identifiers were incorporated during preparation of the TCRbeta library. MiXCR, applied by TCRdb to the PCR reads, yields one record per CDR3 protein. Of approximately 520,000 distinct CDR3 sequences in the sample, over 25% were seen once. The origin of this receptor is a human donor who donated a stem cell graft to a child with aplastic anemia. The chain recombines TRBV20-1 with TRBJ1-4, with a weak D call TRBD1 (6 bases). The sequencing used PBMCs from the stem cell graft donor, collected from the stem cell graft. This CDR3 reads CSARIRDTEKLFF. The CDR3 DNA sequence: TGCAGTGCTAGAATCCGGGACACGGAAAAACTGTTTTTT.